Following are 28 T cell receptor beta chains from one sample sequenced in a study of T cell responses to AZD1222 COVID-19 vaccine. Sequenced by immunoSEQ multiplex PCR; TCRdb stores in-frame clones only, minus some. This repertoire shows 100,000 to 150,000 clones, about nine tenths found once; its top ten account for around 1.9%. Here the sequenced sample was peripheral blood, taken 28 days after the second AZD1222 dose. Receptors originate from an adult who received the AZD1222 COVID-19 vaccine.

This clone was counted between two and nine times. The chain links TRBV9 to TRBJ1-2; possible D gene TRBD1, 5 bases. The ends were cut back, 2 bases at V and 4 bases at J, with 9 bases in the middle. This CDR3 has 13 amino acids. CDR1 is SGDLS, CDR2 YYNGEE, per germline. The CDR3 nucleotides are TGTGCCAGCAGCGTTGAGGGGACCTATGGCTACACCTTC. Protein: CASSVEGTYGYTF.

CDR3 residues: CASSYSALTQPQHF. For the CDR3, the DNA is TGTGCCAGCAGTTACTCGGCCTTAACACAGCCCCAGCATTTT. The chain employs TRBV6-5 and TRBJ1-5; unclear D gene. V shed 0 bases and J shed 7 bases, with 10 bases lying between them. The CDR3 has 14 residues. The germline V gene has CDR1 MNHEY and CDR2 SVGAGI.

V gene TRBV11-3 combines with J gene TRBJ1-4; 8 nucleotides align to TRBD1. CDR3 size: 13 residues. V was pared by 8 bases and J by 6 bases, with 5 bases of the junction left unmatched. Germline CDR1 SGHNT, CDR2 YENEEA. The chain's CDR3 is CASGQGPDEKLFF. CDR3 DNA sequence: TGTGCCAGCGGACAGGGACCGGATGAAAAACTGTTTTTT.

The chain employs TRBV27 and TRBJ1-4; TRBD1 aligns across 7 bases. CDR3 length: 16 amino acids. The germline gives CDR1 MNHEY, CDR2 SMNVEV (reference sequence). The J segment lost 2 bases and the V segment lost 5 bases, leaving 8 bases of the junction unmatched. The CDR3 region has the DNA TGTGCCAGCAGTCCTACCATCAGGGGGACTAATGAAAAACTGTTTTTT. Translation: CASSPTIRGTNEKLFF.

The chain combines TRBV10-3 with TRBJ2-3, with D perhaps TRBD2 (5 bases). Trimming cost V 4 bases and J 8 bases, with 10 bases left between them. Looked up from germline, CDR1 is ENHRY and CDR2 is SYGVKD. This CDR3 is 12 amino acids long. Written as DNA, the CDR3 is TGTGCCATCAGTGTCGGGGTGGGTACGCAGTATTTT. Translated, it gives CAISVGVGTQYF.

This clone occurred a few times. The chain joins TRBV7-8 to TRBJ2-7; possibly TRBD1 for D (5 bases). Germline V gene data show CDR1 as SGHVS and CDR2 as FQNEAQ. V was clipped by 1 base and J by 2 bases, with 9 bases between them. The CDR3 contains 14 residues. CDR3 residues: CASSLGRTTYEQYF. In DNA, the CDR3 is TGTGCCAGCAGCTTAGGACGGACAACCTACGAGCAGTACTTC.

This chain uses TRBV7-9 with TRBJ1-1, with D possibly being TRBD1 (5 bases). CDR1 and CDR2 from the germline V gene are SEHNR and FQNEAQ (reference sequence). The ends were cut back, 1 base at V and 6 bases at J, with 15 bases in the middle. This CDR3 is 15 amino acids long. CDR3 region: CASSLGGDRGSEAFF. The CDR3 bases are TGTGCCAGCAGCTTAGGTGGGGACCGAGGTTCTGAAGCTTTCTTT. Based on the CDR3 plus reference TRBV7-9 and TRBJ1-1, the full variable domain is DTGVSQNPRHKITKRGQNVTFRCDPISEHNRLYWYRQTLGQGPEFLTYFQNEAQLEKSRLLSDRFSAERPKGSFSTLEIQRTEQGDSAMYLCASSLGGDRGSEAFFGQGTRLTVV.

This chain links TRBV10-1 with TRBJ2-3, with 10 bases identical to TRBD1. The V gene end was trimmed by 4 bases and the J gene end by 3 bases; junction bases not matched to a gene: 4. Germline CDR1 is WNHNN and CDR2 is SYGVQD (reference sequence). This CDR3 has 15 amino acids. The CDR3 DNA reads TGCGCCAGCAGTGTTGGGACAGGGGCGACAGATACGCAGTATTTT. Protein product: CASSVGTGATDTQYF.

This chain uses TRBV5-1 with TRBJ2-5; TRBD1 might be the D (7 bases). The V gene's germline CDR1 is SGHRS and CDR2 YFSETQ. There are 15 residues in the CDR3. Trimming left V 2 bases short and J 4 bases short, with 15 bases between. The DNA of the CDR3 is TGCGCCAGCAGCTTCGGAGGGGGCGGTGGAGAGACCCAGTACTTC. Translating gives CASSFGGGGGETQYF.

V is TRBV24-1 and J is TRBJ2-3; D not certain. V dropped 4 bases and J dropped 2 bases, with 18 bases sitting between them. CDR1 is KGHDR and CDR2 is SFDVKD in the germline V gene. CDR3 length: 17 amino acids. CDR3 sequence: CATSDHTTRPFTDTQYF. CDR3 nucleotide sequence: TGTGCCACCAGTGACCATACTACTCGCCCGTTCACAGATACGCAGTATTTT.

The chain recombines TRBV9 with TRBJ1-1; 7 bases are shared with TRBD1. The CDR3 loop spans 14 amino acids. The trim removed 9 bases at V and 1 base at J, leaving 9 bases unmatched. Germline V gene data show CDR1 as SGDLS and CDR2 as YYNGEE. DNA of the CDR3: TGTGCCACCTCCGAGGGGGCACGGAACACTGAAGCTTTCTTT. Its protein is CATSEGARNTEAFF.

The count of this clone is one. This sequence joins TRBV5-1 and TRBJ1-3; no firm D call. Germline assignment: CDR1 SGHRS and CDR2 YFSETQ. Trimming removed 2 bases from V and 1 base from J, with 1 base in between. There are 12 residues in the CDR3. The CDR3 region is CASSFSGNTIYF. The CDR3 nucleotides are TGCGCCAGCAGCTTTTCTGGAAACACCATATATTTT.

The CDR3 coding sequence is TGTGCCAGCAGTGACTCATGGACAGTTAACACTGAAGCTTTCTTT. This sequence encodes CASSDSWTVNTEAFF. V is TRBV6-4 and J is TRBJ1-1, with D maybe TRBD1 (6 bases). The CDR3 consists of 15 residues. V lost 0 bases and J lost 2, with 10 bases in between. Per germline, CDR1 MRHNA and CDR2 SNTAGT.

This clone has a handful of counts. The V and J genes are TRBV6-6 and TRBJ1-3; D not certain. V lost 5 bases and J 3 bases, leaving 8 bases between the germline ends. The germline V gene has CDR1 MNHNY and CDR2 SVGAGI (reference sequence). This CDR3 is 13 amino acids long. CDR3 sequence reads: CASSGFGGNTIYF. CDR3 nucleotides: TGTGCCAGCAGTGGATTTGGTGGAAACACCATATATTTT.

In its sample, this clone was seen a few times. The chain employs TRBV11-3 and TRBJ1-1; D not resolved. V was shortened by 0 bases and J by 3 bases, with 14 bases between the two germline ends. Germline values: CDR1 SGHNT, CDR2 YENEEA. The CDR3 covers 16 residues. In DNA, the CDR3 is TGTGCCAGCAGCTTAGATTGGCGGAATTGGGACACTGAAGCTTTCTTT. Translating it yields CASSLDWRNWDTEAFF.

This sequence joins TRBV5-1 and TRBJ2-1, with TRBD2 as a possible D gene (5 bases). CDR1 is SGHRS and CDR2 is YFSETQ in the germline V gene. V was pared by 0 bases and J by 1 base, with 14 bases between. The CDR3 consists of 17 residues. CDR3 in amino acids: CASSLETIRLSYNEQFF. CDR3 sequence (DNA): TGCGCCAGCAGCTTGGAGACTATACGACTTTCCTACAATGAGCAGTTCTTC.

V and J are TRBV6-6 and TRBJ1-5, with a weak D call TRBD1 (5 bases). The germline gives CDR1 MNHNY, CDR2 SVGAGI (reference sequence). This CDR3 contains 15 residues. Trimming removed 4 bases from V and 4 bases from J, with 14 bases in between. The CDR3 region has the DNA TGTGCCAGCAGTTCAGGGACCGGAGGGAATCAGCCCCAGCATTTT. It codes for CASSSGTGGNQPQHF.

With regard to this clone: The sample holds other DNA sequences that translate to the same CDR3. In DNA, the CDR3 is TGTGCCAGCAGTTTTGGGGAGAACACTGAAGCTTTCTTT. Translation gives CASSFGENTEAFF. The rearrangement links TRBV12-3 or TRBV12-4 to TRBJ1-1; D not certain. The length of the CDR3 is 13 residues. Trimming left V 3 bases short and J 1 base short, with 6 bases between.

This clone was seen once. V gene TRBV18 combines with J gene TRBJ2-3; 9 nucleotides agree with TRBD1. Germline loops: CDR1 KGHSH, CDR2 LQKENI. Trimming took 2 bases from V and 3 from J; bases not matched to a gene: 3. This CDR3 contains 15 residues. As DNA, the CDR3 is TGTGCCAGCTCACCAGGGACAGGGAGGACAGATACGCAGTATTTT. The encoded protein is CASSPGTGRTDTQYF.

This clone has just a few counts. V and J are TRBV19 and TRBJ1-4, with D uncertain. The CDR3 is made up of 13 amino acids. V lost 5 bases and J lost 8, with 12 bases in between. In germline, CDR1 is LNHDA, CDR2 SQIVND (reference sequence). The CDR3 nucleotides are TGTGCCAGTAGTGCACAAGGAGTGGAAAAACTGTTTTTT. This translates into CASSAQGVEKLFF.

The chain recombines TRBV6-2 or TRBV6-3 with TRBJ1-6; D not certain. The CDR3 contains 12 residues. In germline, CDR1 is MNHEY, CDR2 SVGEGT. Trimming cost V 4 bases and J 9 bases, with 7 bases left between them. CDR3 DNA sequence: TGTGCCAGCAGTTCCTTCTTTTCACCCCTCCACTTT. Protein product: CASSSFFSPLHF.

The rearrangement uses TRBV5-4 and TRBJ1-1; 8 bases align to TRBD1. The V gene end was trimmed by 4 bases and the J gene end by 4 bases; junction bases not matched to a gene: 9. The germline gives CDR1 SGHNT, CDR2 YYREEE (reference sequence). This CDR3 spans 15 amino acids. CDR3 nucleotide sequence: TGTGCCAGCAGCCGTGCGGACAGGGCGTCCACTGAAGCTTTCTTT. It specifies CASSRADRASTEAFF.

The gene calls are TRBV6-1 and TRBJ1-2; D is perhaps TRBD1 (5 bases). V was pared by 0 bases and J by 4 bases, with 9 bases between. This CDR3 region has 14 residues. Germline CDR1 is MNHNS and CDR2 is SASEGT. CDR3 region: CASSEAAGSYGYTF. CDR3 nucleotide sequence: TGTGCCAGCAGTGAAGCGGCAGGGAGCTATGGCTACACCTTC.

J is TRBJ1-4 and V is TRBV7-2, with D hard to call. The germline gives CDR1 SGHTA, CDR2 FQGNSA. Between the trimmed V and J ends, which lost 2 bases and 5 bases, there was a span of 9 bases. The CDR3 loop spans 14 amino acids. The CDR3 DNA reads TGTGCCAGCAGCTTATCTCAGGCGAATGAAAAACTGTTTTTT. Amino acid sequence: CASSLSQANEKLFF.

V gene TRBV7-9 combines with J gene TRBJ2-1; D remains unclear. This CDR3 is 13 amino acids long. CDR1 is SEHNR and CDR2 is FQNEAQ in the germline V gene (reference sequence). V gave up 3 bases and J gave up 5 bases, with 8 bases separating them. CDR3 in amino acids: CASSLSVHNEQFF. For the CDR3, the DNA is TGTGCCAGCAGCTTGTCGGTGCACAATGAGCAGTTCTTC.

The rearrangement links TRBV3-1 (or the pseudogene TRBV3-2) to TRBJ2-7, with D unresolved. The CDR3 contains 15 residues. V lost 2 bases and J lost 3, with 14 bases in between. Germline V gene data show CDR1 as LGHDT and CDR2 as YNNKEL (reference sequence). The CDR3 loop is CASSQFFGSSYEQYF. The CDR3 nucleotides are TGTGCCAGCAGCCAATTTTTCGGTTCTAGCTACGAGCAGTACTTC.

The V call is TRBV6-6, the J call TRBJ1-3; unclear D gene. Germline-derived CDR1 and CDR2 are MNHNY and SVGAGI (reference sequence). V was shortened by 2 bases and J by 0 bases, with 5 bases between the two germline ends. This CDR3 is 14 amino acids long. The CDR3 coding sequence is TGTGCCAGCAGTTACGAGGGCTCTGGAAACACCATATATTTT. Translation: CASSYEGSGNTIYF.

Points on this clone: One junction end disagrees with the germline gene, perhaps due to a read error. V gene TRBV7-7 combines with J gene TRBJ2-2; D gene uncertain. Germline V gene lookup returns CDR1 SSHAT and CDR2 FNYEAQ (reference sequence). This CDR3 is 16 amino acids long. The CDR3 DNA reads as TGTGCTAGCAGCTCTGAGCTTGGGATCTTTACCGGGGAGCTGTTTTTT. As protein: CASSSELGIFTGELFF.